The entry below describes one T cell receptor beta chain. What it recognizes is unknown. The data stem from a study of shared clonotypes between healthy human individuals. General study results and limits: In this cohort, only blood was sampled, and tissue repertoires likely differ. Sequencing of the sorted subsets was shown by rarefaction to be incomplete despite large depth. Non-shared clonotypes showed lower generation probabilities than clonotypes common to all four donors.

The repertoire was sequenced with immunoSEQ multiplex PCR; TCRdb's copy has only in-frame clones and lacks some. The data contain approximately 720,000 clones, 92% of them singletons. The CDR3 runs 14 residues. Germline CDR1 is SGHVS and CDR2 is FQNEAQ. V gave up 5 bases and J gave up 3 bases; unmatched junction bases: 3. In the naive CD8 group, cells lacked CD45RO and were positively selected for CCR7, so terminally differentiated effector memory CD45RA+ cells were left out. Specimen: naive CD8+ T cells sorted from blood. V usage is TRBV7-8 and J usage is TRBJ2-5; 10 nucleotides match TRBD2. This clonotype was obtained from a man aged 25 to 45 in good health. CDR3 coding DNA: TGTGCCAGCAGCCGGACTAGCGGAAAAGAGACCCAGTACTTC. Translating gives CASSRTSGKETQYF.